This T cell receptor beta chain is from a study of sequential checkpoint blockade in melanoma. Clones were sequenced by immunoSEQ multiplex PCR, and TCRdb holds only the in-frame ones, with some missing. The sample records 7,000 to 9,500 clones, 50% to 60% being singletons. The germline V gene has CDR1 MNHNS and CDR2 SASEGT. The V end was cut by 5 bases, the J end by 4 bases, with 17 bases between. The CDR3 covers 15 residues. This clone is medium-sized. The treatment here: randomized to nivolumab then ipilimumab (arm A) or the reverse (arm B). This chain connects TRBV6-1 to TRBJ1-2; possible D gene TRBD1, 5 bases. The material sequenced was CD8+ T cells sorted from blood (inferred from file names), taken from a patient given nivolumab and ipilimumab in sequence. This TCR derives from a human donor with melanoma. The CDR3 protein is CASSTGHDSPYGYTF. CDR3 nucleotides: TGTGCCAGCAGTACCGGACACGACTCGCCCTATGGCTACACCTTC.